What follows are 17 T cell receptor beta chains derived from one specimen sequenced in a study of blood T cell repertoires in COVID-19. The assay was immunoSEQ multiplex PCR, and TCRdb's table has in-frame clones only and misses some. The repertoire holds 210,000 or so clones, 65% to 85% seen once, with 3.5% to 4.5% in the top ten. Sample: PBMCs or T cells enriched from blood (not recorded which). Receptor source: a man between 25 and 39 years old with acute COVID-19.

This sequence joins TRBV24-1 and TRBJ2-5; 12 nucleotides match TRBD1. The CDR3 covers 16 residues. Germline V gives CDR1 KGHDR, CDR2 SFDVKD. Trimming cost V 4 bases and J 6 bases; bases outside gene matches: 8. The CDR3 nucleotides are TGTGCCACCAGTGACTCCGGGACAGGGGGCAAGAAGACCCAGTACTTC. It yields the protein CATSDSGTGGKKTQYF.

The J gene is TRBJ2-5, the V gene TRBV7-2; a possible D gene is TRBD2 (6 bases). V dropped 4 bases and J dropped 4 bases, with 16 bases sitting between them. Germline assignment: CDR1 SGHTA and CDR2 FQGNSA. This CDR3 comprises 15 residues. The CDR3 is CASSSRGGGRETQYF. As DNA, the CDR3 is TGTGCCAGCAGCTCCCGGGGTGGGGGGAGAGAGACCCAGTACTTC.

The J gene is TRBJ1-2, the V gene TRBV27, with 10 positions matching TRBD1. V lost 10 bases and J lost 4; bases outside the gene matches: 15. The CDR3 length is 16 residues. Per the germline V gene, CDR1 is MNHEY and CDR2 is SMNVEV (reference sequence). CDR3 loop: CATLGGGDRGGYGYTF. CDR3 bases: TGTGCCACCCTGGGAGGGGGGGACAGGGGAGGCTATGGCTACACCTTC.

This chain uses TRBV9 with TRBJ1-3; D not resolved. The germline V gene has CDR1 SGDLS and CDR2 YYNGEE. This CDR3 has 14 amino acids. V dropped 0 bases and J dropped 4 bases, with 8 bases sitting between them. CDR3 bases: TGTGCCAGCAGCGTAGTGGAGTCCGGAAACACCATATATTTT. Translation gives CASSVVESGNTIYF.

The chain is built from TRBV19 and TRBJ1-2; D might be TRBD1 (5 bases). In germline, CDR1 is LNHDA, CDR2 SQIVND (reference sequence). This CDR3 spans 13 amino acids. V was trimmed by 4 bases and J by 7 bases, leaving 13 bases between them. CDR3 coding DNA: TGTGCCAGTAGTACTTCGGACATAAGTGGCTACACCTTC. Amino acids: CASSTSDISGYTF.

With respect to this clone: Within the sample, other DNA sequences also encode this same CDR3. The chain joins TRBV6-5 to TRBJ1-2, with a possible D match to TRBD1 (6 bases). Per the germline V gene, CDR1 is MNHEY and CDR2 is SVGAGI. V shed 0 bases and J shed 4 bases, with 12 bases lying between them. The CDR3 has 15 amino acids. This CDR3 reads CASSYSAGAGYGYTF. The CDR3 DNA reads as TGTGCCAGCAGTTACTCCGCGGGGGCAGGCTATGGCTACACCTTC.

The V call is TRBV5-1, the J call TRBJ1-4; 10 nucleotides align to TRBD1. The CDR3 covers 15 residues. CDR1 and CDR2 (germline): SGHRS, YFSETQ. V lost 5 bases, J lost 2 bases, and 3 bases stayed unmatched. CDR3 sequence (DNA): TGCGCCAGCAGTTGGACAGGGGGGACTAATGAAAAACTGTTTTTT. Translated: CASSWTGGTNEKLFF.

In its sample, this clone was seen a few times. The rearrangement links TRBV19 to TRBJ1-5; 7 nucleotides agree with TRBD1. Germline CDR1 is LNHDA and CDR2 is SQIVND (reference sequence). This CDR3 region has 16 residues. J gave up 8 bases and V 3 bases, and 13 bases lay outside the gene matches. CDR3 DNA sequence: TGTGCCAGTAGTATCAAGGACAGGTCTACAAGGGAGCCCCAGCATTTT. Its translation is CASSIKDRSTREPQHF.

This clone was recorded once. The V gene is TRBV7-9, the J gene TRBJ2-2; 11 bases agree with TRBD2. Germline assignment: CDR1 SEHNR and CDR2 FQNEAQ (reference sequence). The CDR3 runs 16 residues. With V trimmed by 6 bases and J by 5 bases, 8 bases remained unmatched. CDR3 residues: CASSIPGLAVTGELFF. The CDR3 DNA reads as TGTGCCAGCAGTATACCGGGACTAGCGGTGACCGGGGAGCTGTTTTTT.

V usage is TRBV6-4 and J usage is TRBJ1-1; unclear D gene. CDR1 and CDR2 from the germline V gene are MRHNA and SNTAGT. This CDR3 contains 13 residues. Trimming pared 2 bases from V and 3 bases from J, leaving 7 bases between. The CDR3 region is CASSDGPHTEAFF. Written as DNA, the CDR3 is TGTGCCAGCAGTGACGGGCCGCACACTGAAGCTTTCTTT.

J is TRBJ2-1 and V is TRBV2, with D maybe TRBD2 (5 bases). Trimming removed 6 bases at V and 10 bases at J, with 7 bases between. This CDR3 is 10 amino acids long. Per the germline V gene, CDR1 is SNHLY and CDR2 is FYNNEI. For the CDR3, the DNA is TGTGCCAGCAGCCTAGCAGAGCAGTTCTTC. Its protein product is CASSLAEQFF.

The chain links TRBV5-4 to TRBJ1-1; possible D gene TRBD1, 5 bases. This CDR3 has 13 residues. Germline-derived CDR1 and CDR2 are SGHNT and YYREEE (reference sequence). Deletions cut 6 bases from V and 0 bases from J, with 9 bases between. The CDR3: CASTRQLNTEAFF. The CDR3 bases are TGTGCCAGCACCCGACAGCTGAACACTGAAGCTTTCTTT.

This clone was seen only a few times. The chain employs TRBV7-6 and TRBJ1-1, with D possibly being TRBD1 (6 bases). This CDR3 comprises 16 residues. Germline CDR1 and CDR2: SGHVS and FNYEAQ. Trimming took 5 bases from V and 0 from J, leaving 16 bases between them. The CDR3 DNA reads as TGTGCCAGCAGCCCAACCGGGGGGCGGGTGAACACTGAAGCTTTCTTT. It codes for CASSPTGGRVNTEAFF.

This clone was detected only a few times. The chain links TRBV5-4 to TRBJ1-2; D ambiguous. The CDR3 consists of 15 residues. Germline lookup yields CDR1 SGHNT and CDR2 YYREEE (reference sequence). Trimming took off 1 base at V and 4 bases at J, with 14 bases between the two ends. The DNA of the CDR3 is TGTGCCAGCAGCTTGACAGACTACCACCTCTATGGCTACACCTTC. Its protein is CASSLTDYHLYGYTF.

The chain joins TRBV6-4 to TRBJ1-2; 7 positions match TRBD1. After removal of 4 bases from V and 0 bases from J, the junction contained 2 bases not matched to a gene. Germline assignment: CDR1 MRHNA and CDR2 SNTAGT. The CDR3 sequence is 14 residues long. CDR3 DNA sequence: TGTGCCAGCAGTGCAGGGGGTGCTAACTATGGCTACACCTTC. Protein product: CASSAGGANYGYTF.

This chain joins TRBV20-1 and TRBJ1-1; unclear D gene. CDR1 and CDR2 (germline): DFQATT, SNEGSKA (reference sequence). This CDR3 comprises 11 residues. V was shortened by 6 bases and J by 11 bases, with 16 bases between the two germline ends. The CDR3 DNA is TGCAGTGCCCAGATGGTCAGTAACGCTTTCTTT. It specifies CSAQMVSNAFF.

This chain joins TRBV5-6 and TRBJ1-5; D remains ambiguous. The germline gives CDR1 SGHDT, CDR2 YYEEEE. Trimming left V 0 bases short and J 6 bases short, with 7 bases between. The CDR3 length is 13 residues. The CDR3 is CASSLAPGQPQHF. Written as DNA, the CDR3 is TGTGCCAGCAGCTTGGCCCCGGGTCAGCCCCAGCATTTT.